This passage covers 24 T cell receptor beta chains from one sample sequenced in a study of blood T cell repertoires in COVID-19. This table comes from immunoSEQ multiplex PCR, and its TCRdb copy is limited to in-frame clones, with some not included. The data show 100,000 or so clones, around 83% seen once. Sequenced material: peripheral blood. These receptors came from a woman of 80 years or more with acute or convalescent COVID-19.

This clone was recorded a few times. This chain links TRBV28 with TRBJ2-1; TRBD2 matches 13 bases. The germline V gene has CDR1 MDHEN and CDR2 SYDVKM. CDR3 length: 14 amino acids. The V gene end was trimmed by 8 bases and the J gene end by 2 bases; junction bases not matched to a gene: 0. This CDR3 reads CASGLAGAYNEQFF. CDR3 bases: TGTGCCAGCGGACTAGCGGGAGCCTACAATGAGCAGTTCTTC. The full variable domain, its missing parts supplied by reference TRBV28 and TRBJ2-1, is DVKVTQSSRYLVKRTGEKVFLECVQDMDHENMFWYRQDPGLGLRLIYFSYDVKMKEKGDIPEGYSVSREKKERFSLILESASTNQTSMYLCASGLAGAYNEQFFGPGTRLTVL.

The chain carries TRBV10-3 and TRBJ2-7, with D possibly matching TRBD2 (6 bases). V shed 10 bases and J shed 0 bases, with 13 bases lying between them. The CDR3 extends over 13 amino acids. Looked up from germline, CDR1 is ENHRY and CDR2 is SYGVKD. The CDR3 loop reads CATHDGSSYEQYV. The CDR3 nucleotides are TGTGCCACCCATGACGGGAGCTCCTACGAGCAGTACGTC.

The genes are TRBV24-1 and TRBJ2-5; 13 bases line up with TRBD2. This CDR3 spans 18 amino acids. The J segment lost 2 bases and the V segment lost 3 bases, leaving 8 bases of the junction unmatched. CDR1 and CDR2 (germline): KGHDR, SFDVKD. The CDR3 spells CATSDGLAGVGRQETQYF. The CDR3 bases are TGTGCCACCAGTGATGGACTAGCGGGAGTAGGTAGGCAAGAGACCCAGTACTTC.

The J gene is TRBJ2-3, the V gene TRBV5-1; the D gene is possibly TRBD1 (6 bases). V was pared by 3 bases and J by 2 bases, with 16 bases between. Germline V CDR1 and CDR2: SGHRS, YFSETQ. This CDR3 has 16 amino acids. The chain's CDR3 is CASSSNRGQPTDTQYF. Here the CDR3 DNA reads TGCGCCAGCAGCTCGAACCGAGGACAGCCCACAGATACGCAGTATTTT.

This clone turned up a few times. This chain connects TRBV11-3 to TRBJ2-2; 9 bases are a match to TRBD1. V shed 5 bases and J 1 base; nucleotides not matched to a gene: 2. CDR3 length: 15 residues. The germline gives CDR1 SGHNT, CDR2 YENEEA. CDR3 in DNA: TGTGCCAGCAGCCAGGGACAGGGGAACACCGGGGAGCTGTTTTTT. Its protein product is CASSQGQGNTGELFF.

The rearrangement joins TRBV29-1 to TRBJ1-2; D might be TRBD1 (6 bases). From germline, CDR1 is SQVTM and CDR2 ANQGSEA. This CDR3 region has 13 residues. V was clipped by 6 bases and J by 4 bases, with 15 bases between them. The CDR3 sequence: CSVDRDMSYGYTF. The CDR3 DNA sequence: TGCAGCGTGGACCGGGACATGTCCTATGGCTACACCTTC.

The gene calls are TRBV29-1 and TRBJ2-1; TRBD2 agrees at 7 bases. There are 16 residues in the CDR3. Per germline, CDR1 SQVTM and CDR2 ANQGSEA. With V trimmed by 5 bases and J by 8 bases, 18 bases remained unmatched. CDR3 DNA: TGCAGCGTTCACATGTTCGGACTAGTGGGGCGGGATGAGCAGTTCTTC. This gives the protein CSVHMFGLVGRDEQFF.

The rearrangement uses TRBV29-1 and TRBJ1-2; tentative D call: TRBD1 (5 bases). The length of the CDR3 is 12 residues. Trimming took off 3 bases at V and 7 bases at J, with 12 bases between the two ends. The germline CDR1 and CDR2 sequences are SQVTM and ANQGSEA. This chain's CDR3 is CSVEAGGSGYTF. The CDR3 bases are TGCAGCGTTGAGGCGGGGGGATCTGGCTACACCTTC. The variable domain in full, with the rest retrieved from reference TRBV29-1 and TRBJ1-2, is SAVISQKPSRDICQRGTSLTIQCQVDSQVTMMFWYRQQPGQSLTLIATANQGSEATYESGFVIDKFPISRPNLTFSTLTVSNMSPEDSSIYLCSVEAGGSGYTFGSGTRLTVV.

V and J are TRBV28 and TRBJ2-7; 10 positions match TRBD1. The CDR3 contains 19 residues. Germline CDR1 is MDHEN and CDR2 is SYDVKM. J gave up 3 bases and V 8 bases, and 22 bases lay outside the gene matches. The CDR3 coding sequence is TGTGCCAGCCGACCTCCCGGGACAGGGGCCGCTTCGAACCTCTACGAGCAGTACTTC. This gives the protein CASRPPGTGAASNLYEQYF.

This chain uses TRBV6-2 or TRBV6-3 with TRBJ2-7; 9 positions match TRBD2. The CDR3 consists of 15 residues. The germline V gene encodes CDR1 MNHEY and CDR2 SVGEGT. Trimming at V came to 2 bases and at J to 5 bases, leaving 7 bases not matched to a gene. CDR3 coding DNA: TGTGCCAGCAGTTACCTAAGGACTAGCGTGAACGAGCAGTACTTC. This translates into CASSYLRTSVNEQYF.

This rearrangement joins TRBV18 to TRBJ1-1; the D gene is possibly TRBD1 (5 bases). V shed 2 bases and J shed 1 base, with 11 bases lying between them. The CDR3 is 15 amino acids. From germline, CDR1 is KGHSH and CDR2 LQKENI. The CDR3 region is CASSPVQAPNTEAFF. CDR3 nucleotides: TGTGCCAGCTCACCAGTACAGGCCCCGAACACTGAAGCTTTCTTT.

The V and J genes are TRBV28 and TRBJ1-2, with 7 bases identical to TRBD1. The germline CDR1 and CDR2 sequences are MDHEN and SYDVKM. This CDR3 has 12 amino acids. The trim removed 10 bases at V and 8 bases at J, leaving 10 bases unmatched. Written as DNA, the CDR3 is TGTGCCACCTTTAGACAGGGTTGGGGCTACACCTTC. Its translation is CATFRQGWGYTF.

The chain combines TRBV11-2 with TRBJ2-3; TRBD1 matches at 8 bases. The length of the CDR3 is 16 residues. V was clipped by 4 bases and J by 2 bases; unmatched bases: 8. The germline gives CDR1 SGHAT, CDR2 FQNNGV. CDR3 DNA sequence: TGTGCCAGCAGCTCCAACGGGGACAGGAACACAGATACGCAGTATTTT. It yields the protein CASSSNGDRNTDTQYF.

The chain joins TRBV24-1 to TRBJ2-3; a weak D match, TRBD1 (7 bases). Germline V CDR1 and CDR2: KGHDR, SFDVKD. V was trimmed by 3 bases and J by 3 bases, leaving 15 bases between them. The CDR3 has 16 residues. The CDR3 here is CATSDVGRGRTDTQYF. The CDR3, as DNA: TGTGCCACCAGTGATGTAGGCAGGGGGAGGACAGATACGCAGTATTTT.

This clone was observed once. The genes are TRBV28 and TRBJ2-1, with 8 bases fitting TRBD2. V was clipped by 5 bases and J by 7 bases; unmatched bases: 16. The CDR3 contains 17 residues. The germline CDR1 and CDR2 sequences are MDHEN and SYDVKM. The CDR3 DNA sequence: TGTGCCAGCAGTCCACTTCCGGGGGGGATTGGAAAGAATGAGCAGTTCTTC. Translating gives CASSPLPGGIGKNEQFF.

The V call is TRBV2, the J call TRBJ1-1, with 9 bases lining up with TRBD1. Per germline, CDR1 SNHLY and CDR2 FYNNEI. V was clipped by 4 bases and J by 6 bases; unmatched bases: 0. The CDR3 is 12 amino acids. DNA for the CDR3: TGTGCCAGCAGTGGGACAGGGGCTGAAGCTTTCTTT. Its translation: CASSGTGAEAFF.

J is TRBJ2-2 and V is TRBV4-1; 8 nucleotides line up with TRBD2. The CDR3 runs to 15 residues. Looked up from germline, CDR1 is MGHRA and CDR2 is YSYEKL. V was pared by 5 bases and J by 5 bases, with 7 bases of the junction left unmatched. This chain's CDR3 is CASSLLADNTGELFF. CDR3 sequence (DNA): TGCGCCAGCAGCTTACTAGCGGATAATACCGGGGAGCTGTTTTTT.

This rearrangement joins TRBV20-1 to TRBJ1-4, with 8 bases lining up with TRBD1. Germline V gene lookup returns CDR1 DFQATT and CDR2 SNEGSKA (reference sequence). The CDR3 consists of 14 residues. The V segment lost 3 bases and the J segment 7 bases; nucleotides outside the gene matches: 7. The CDR3 nucleotides read TGCAGTGCTAGTTCCGGACAGGGTAGTGAAAAACTGTTTTTT. Its protein product is CSASSGQGSEKLFF.

This clone was counted between two and nine times. This sequence joins TRBV20-1 and TRBJ1-1, with no clear D. Trimming shortened V by 3 bases and J by 1 base, and 12 bases separated the two germline ends. Germline CDR1 DFQATT, CDR2 SNEGSKA (reference sequence). The CDR3 is 14 residues long. CDR3 protein: CSASQALTNTEAFF. CDR3 nucleotides: TGCAGTGCTAGTCAGGCCCTTACGAACACTGAAGCTTTCTTT.

This chain connects TRBV7-2 to TRBJ1-2; TRBD1 matches at 12 bases. CDR1 is SGHTA and CDR2 is FQGNSA in the germline V gene. With 5 bases clipped from V and 6 bases from J, the junction kept 10 bases outside the gene matches. This CDR3 spans 16 amino acids. The CDR3 nucleotides read TGTGCCAGCAGCCCCCTTTGGGACAGGGGGCGAAATGGCTACACCTTC. Translation gives CASSPLWDRGRNGYTF.

The rearrangement links TRBV19 to TRBJ1-5, with 9 bases identical to TRBD1. This CDR3 is 13 amino acids long. Germline CDR1 is LNHDA and CDR2 is SQIVND (reference sequence). Trimming took 7 bases from V and 6 from J; bases not matched to a gene: 4. The DNA for the CDR3 is TGTGCCAGTACCACAGGGGGCCGTCAGCCCCAGCATTTT. Translating it yields CASTTGGRQPQHF.

The chain employs TRBV3-1 (or the pseudogene TRBV3-2) and TRBJ2-2; 14 nucleotides align to TRBD2. The CDR3 has 18 amino acids. Trimming cost V 6 bases and J 1 base; bases outside gene matches: 7. From germline, CDR1 is LGHDT and CDR2 YNNKEL (reference sequence). This chain's CDR3 is CASSPGTSGRGNTGELFF. The CDR3 DNA reads as TGTGCCAGCAGTCCCGGGACTAGCGGGAGAGGGAACACCGGGGAGCTGTTTTTT.

The chain couples TRBV5-1 to TRBJ1-5; tentatively, D is TRBD1 (6 bases). The CDR3 extends over 14 amino acids. Per the germline V gene, CDR1 is SGHRS and CDR2 is YFSETQ. Trimming pared 4 bases from V and 7 bases from J, leaving 15 bases between. In nucleotides, the CDR3 is TGCGCCAGCAGCAGAGAGGGGGTAGGGCAGCCCCAGCATTTT. Encoded protein: CASSREGVGQPQHF. Complete variable domain (other parts from reference TRBV5-1 and TRBJ1-5): KAGVTQTPRYLIKTRGQQVTLSCSPISGHRSVSWYQQTPGQGLQFLFEYFSETQRNKGNFPGRFSGRQFSNSRSEMNVSTLELGDSALYLCASSREGVGQPQHFGDGTRLSIL.

CDR3 protein: CASKFGTSNTEAFF. Written as DNA, the CDR3 is TGCGCCAGCAAGTTCGGGACATCGAACACTGAAGCTTTCTTT. The V gene is TRBV5-1, the J gene TRBJ1-1, with D possibly matching TRBD1 (6 bases). Germline V lookup: CDR1 SGHRS, CDR2 YFSETQ. This CDR3 has 14 amino acids. V was cut by 6 bases and J by 1 base, with 13 bases left in between.